This entry lists 5 T cell receptor beta chains sequenced from one sample in a study of tumor-infiltrating lymphocytes in primary liver carcinoma. The blood RNA (from unsorted whole blood) was obtained, and germline DNA was also extracted. Making TCR beta cDNA involved approximately 520 ng total RNA and a constant-region primer. Library construction for TCR beta comprised three nested multiplex PCR rounds performed with slightly modified ARM-PCR. Both of the initial two PCR rounds ran for around 9 cycles and employed TRBV1-TRBV30 forward primers alongside a C-beta reverse primer. Via MiXCR, TCRdb re-called the multiplex PCR reads, giving one row per CDR3 protein. The sample yields approximately 330,000 distinct CDR3 sequences, approximately 64% seen once. The material sequenced was peripheral blood. The receptor set was obtained from a middle-aged man with primary liver carcinoma and hepatitis B virus infection.

In its sample, this clonotype was seen once. The junction departs from germline at one end; a sequencing error may be responsible. The V and J genes are TRBV10-2 and TRBJ2-7; TRBD1 or TRBD2 may be the D gene (5 bases each). This CDR3 has 12 amino acids. The germline V gene encodes CDR1 WSHSY and CDR2 SAAADI. The CDR3 coding sequence is TGCGCCAGCAGTGAGGGGGGAGAGGGGTACAGCTTC. As protein: CASSEGGEGYSF.

This clonotype was observed at least ten times. The chain joins TRBV6-5 to TRBJ2-7, with 9 bases identical to TRBD1. This CDR3 is 15 amino acids long. Germline V gene lookup returns CDR1 MNHEY and CDR2 SVGAGI. The junction had 9 bases not matched to a gene; V was cut back by 5 bases and J by 4 bases. The CDR3 is CASSRSGQGMYEQYF. The CDR3 DNA reads TGTGCCAGCAGTCGATCCGGACAGGGGATGTACGAGCAGTACTTC.

This clonotype was found a few times. The junction shows a germline mismatch at one end, possibly a read error. The V call is TRBV29-1, the J call TRBJ2-7; D unclear. This CDR3 comprises 15 residues. CDR1 and CDR2 from the germline V gene are SQVTM and ANQGSEA. Written as DNA, the CDR3 is TGCAGCGTTTATAGTTCGGAAACCAGCCCCTATGAGCAGTACTTC. Amino acid sequence: CSVYSSETSPYEQYF.

The chain carries TRBV11-2 and TRBJ2-1; D is unclear. The CDR3 consists of 16 residues. Trimming cost V 0 bases and J 5 bases, with 14 bases left between them. Germline CDR1 and CDR2: SGHAT and FQNNGV. The CDR3 sequence: CASSLDVARNNNEQFF. The CDR3 bases are TGTGCCAGCAGCTTAGATGTGGCGAGAAATAACAATGAGCAGTTCTTC.

Note on this clonotype: A much larger clone lies one base from this, so it may be a read error. The rearrangement joins TRBV5-4 to TRBJ2-1, with 8 bases aligning to TRBD1. The CDR3 is 16 residues long. Germline CDR1 is SGHNT and CDR2 is YYREEE (reference sequence). The CDR3 loop is CASTRTGLSSYNQQFF. For the CDR3, the DNA is TGTGCCAGCACCCGGACAGGGTTGAGCTCCTACAATCAGCAGTTCTTC. The variable domain in full, with the rest retrieved from reference TRBV5-4 and TRBJ2-1, is ETGVTQSPTHLIKTRGQQVTLRCSSQSGHNTVSWYQQALGQGPQFIFQYYREEENGRGNFPPRFSGLQFPNYSSELNVNALELDDSALYLCASTRTGLSSYNQQFFGPGTRLTVL.